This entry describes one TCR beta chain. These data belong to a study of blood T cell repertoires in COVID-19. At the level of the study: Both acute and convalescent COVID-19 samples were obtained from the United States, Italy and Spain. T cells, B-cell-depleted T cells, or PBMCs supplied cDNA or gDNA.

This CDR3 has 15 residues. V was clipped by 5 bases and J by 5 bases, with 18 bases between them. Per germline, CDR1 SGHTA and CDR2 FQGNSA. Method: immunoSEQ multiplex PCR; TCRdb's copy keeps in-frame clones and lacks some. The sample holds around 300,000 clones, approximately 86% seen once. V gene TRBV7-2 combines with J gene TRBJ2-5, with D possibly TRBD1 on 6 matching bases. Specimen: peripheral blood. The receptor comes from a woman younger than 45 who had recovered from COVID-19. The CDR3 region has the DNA TGTGCCAGCAGCGGAAGGACAGCTTCATGGGAGACCCAGTACTTC. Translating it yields CASSGRTASWETQYF. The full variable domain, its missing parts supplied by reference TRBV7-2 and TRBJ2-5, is GAGVSQSPSNKVTEKGKDVELRCDPISGHTALYWYRQSLGQGLEFLIYFQGNSAPDKSGLPSDRFSAERTGGSVSTLTIQRTQQEDSAVYLCASSGRTASWETQYFGPGTRLLVL.